These T cell receptor beta chains were read from a single sample in a study of cytomegalovirus exposure and HLA in healthy donors. The method was immunoSEQ multiplex PCR; TCRdb's version includes in-frame clones alone and lacks a portion of them. Of 150,000 to 200,000 clones in the sample, roughly 81% were seen once. Material: PBMCs. These receptors came from a woman in her 30s in good health and CMV-seronegative. Both conserved end residues are part of each CDR3. The D gene is left open where the match is weak. Some rows have no size entry. The others give once, few or many, or a class for an expanded clone.

v_call	j_call	clone_size	d_call	cdr3_nt	cdr3_aa
TRBV6-1	TRBJ1-5	-	-	TGTGCCAGCAGTGAACTACCGGAGGGCGCATCTAGCAATCAGCCCCAGCATTTT	CASSELPEGASSNQPQHF
TRBV12-1	TRBJ2-7	-	-	TGTGCCAGCAGCCCAAAGACTAGCGGGAGCTCCTACGAGCAGTACTTC	CASSPKTSGSSYEQYF
TRBV29-1	TRBJ1-2	-	-	TGCAGCGTTGAACCCGCCTACCTTGAGGGCTACACCTTC	CSVEPAYLEGYTF
TRBV19	TRBJ1-1	-	TRBD1	TGTGCCAGTAGTAACCGGGACAGGGGGCGAGGTCCTGAAGCTTTCTTT	CASSNRDRGRGPEAFF
TRBV6-1	TRBJ2-5	-	TRBD2	TGTGCCAGTGTAATGACTAGCGGGAGTCAGAAGACCCAGTACTTC	CASVMTSGSQKTQYF
TRBV5-6	TRBJ2-1	-	TRBD1	TGTGCCAGCAGCACAGGACAGGGGATCGATGAGCAGTTCTTC	CASSTGQGIDEQFF
TRBV14	TRBJ2-7	once	-	TGTGCCAGCAGCCAAGACAGGGAAGGGGACGAGCAGTACTTC	CASSQDREGDEQYF
TRBV5-6	TRBJ2-7	-	TRBD1	TGTGCCAGCAGCAAAGGACAGGGAAATTCCTACGAGCAGTACTTC	CASSKGQGNSYEQYF
TRBV27	TRBJ1-6	-	-	TGTGCCAGCACAACCATCTCGGGGGTCTATAATTCACCCCTCCACTTT	CASTTISGVYNSPLHF
TRBV27	TRBJ2-7	-	-	TGTGCCAGCAGCCGAGCGGTGCCCTTCGAGCAGTACTTC	CASSRAVPFEQYF
TRBV30	TRBJ1-2	few	TRBD1	TGTGCCTGGAGTCCGACAGGGCCCTATGGCTACACCTTC	CAWSPTGPYGYTF